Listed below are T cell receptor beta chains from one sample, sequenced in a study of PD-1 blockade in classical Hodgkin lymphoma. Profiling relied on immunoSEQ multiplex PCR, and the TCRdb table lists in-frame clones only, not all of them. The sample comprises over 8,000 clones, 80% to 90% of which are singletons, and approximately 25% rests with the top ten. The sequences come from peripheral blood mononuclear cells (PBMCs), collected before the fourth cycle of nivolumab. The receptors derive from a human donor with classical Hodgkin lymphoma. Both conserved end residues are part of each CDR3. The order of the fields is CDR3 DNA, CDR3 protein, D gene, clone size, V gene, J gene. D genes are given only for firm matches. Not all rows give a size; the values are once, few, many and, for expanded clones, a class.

cdr3_nt: TGCGCCAGCCACCCGGGACTAGGGAACCAAGATACGCAGTATTTT
cdr3_aa: CASHPGLGNQDTQYF
d_call: TRBD2
clone_size: -
v_call: TRBV5-1
j_call: TRBJ2-3

cdr3_nt: TGCGCCAGCAGCCCACAGGGCATGAACACTGAAGCTTTCTTT
cdr3_aa: CASSPQGMNTEAFF
d_call: -
clone_size: -
v_call: TRBV4-3
j_call: TRBJ1-1

cdr3_nt: TGTGCCAGCAGCCCCGGGACAGGGAGATACGAGCAGTACTTC
cdr3_aa: CASSPGTGRYEQYF
d_call: TRBD1
clone_size: -
v_call: TRBV9
j_call: TRBJ2-7

cdr3_nt: TGTGCCAGTAGTATAGGTGAAGGGCCCACCGGGGAGCTGTTTTTT
cdr3_aa: CASSIGEGPTGELFF
d_call: -
clone_size: -
v_call: TRBV19
j_call: TRBJ2-2

cdr3_nt: TGTGCCAGCAGTTTACGGCCCTCGGATACGCAGTATTTT
cdr3_aa: CASSLRPSDTQYF
d_call: -
clone_size: -
v_call: TRBV27
j_call: TRBJ2-3

cdr3_nt: TGTGCCAGCAGCGTAGAAGACCTTAATTCACCCCTCCACTTT
cdr3_aa: CASSVEDLNSPLHF
d_call: -
clone_size: few
v_call: TRBV9
j_call: TRBJ1-6

cdr3_nt: TGTGCCAGCAGCCCCAGCGGGGGGGCAGTTTACGAGCAGTACTTC
cdr3_aa: CASSPSGGAVYEQYF
d_call: TRBD2
clone_size: -
v_call: TRBV6-5
j_call: TRBJ2-7

cdr3_nt: TGTGCCAGCAGCGAGGGACAGGGAATGGGGGAGCAGTTCTTC
cdr3_aa: CASSEGQGMGEQFF
d_call: TRBD1
clone_size: -
v_call: TRBV9
j_call: TRBJ2-1

cdr3_nt: TGTGCCAGCAGTCAGGGGAACTATGGCTACACCTTC
cdr3_aa: CASSQGNYGYTF
d_call: -
clone_size: -
v_call: TRBV28
j_call: TRBJ1-2

cdr3_nt: TGTGCCAGCAGCCAAGACCTAGGGACGTTTTATGGCTACACCTTC
cdr3_aa: CASSQDLGTFYGYTF
d_call: -
clone_size: -
v_call: TRBV14
j_call: TRBJ1-2

cdr3_nt: TGTGCCAGCACACAGGGAGATAACTATGGCTACACCTTC
cdr3_aa: CASTQGDNYGYTF
d_call: -
clone_size: few
v_call: TRBV5-4
j_call: TRBJ1-2

cdr3_nt: TGCAGCGTCGGGACAAACTCTGGGGCCAACGTCCTGACTTTC
cdr3_aa: CSVGTNSGANVLTF
d_call: -
clone_size: -
v_call: TRBV29-1
j_call: TRBJ2-6

cdr3_nt: TGTGCCAGCTCAGGTATCCAGGAGGGCTATGGCTACACCTTC
cdr3_aa: CASSGIQEGYGYTF
d_call: -
clone_size: -
v_call: TRBV18
j_call: TRBJ1-2

cdr3_nt: TGTGCCAGCAGCCAACAAGGACAGCTTAGCTCCTACGAGCAGTACTTC
cdr3_aa: CASSQQGQLSSYEQYF
d_call: -
clone_size: once
v_call: TRBV14
j_call: TRBJ2-7

cdr3_nt: TGTGCCAGCAGCCACGCCCGGGACAGGGCTAACTATGGCTACACCTTC
cdr3_aa: CASSHARDRANYGYTF
d_call: TRBD1
clone_size: -
v_call: TRBV2
j_call: TRBJ1-2

cdr3_nt: TGCAGCGTTGATGGGACAGGGGAGGACACCGGGGAGCTGTTTTTT
cdr3_aa: CSVDGTGEDTGELFF
d_call: TRBD1
clone_size: -
v_call: TRBV29-1
j_call: TRBJ2-2

cdr3_nt: TGTGCCAGTAGTCCAGCCCCGAACTATGGCTACACCTTC
cdr3_aa: CASSPAPNYGYTF
d_call: -
clone_size: -
v_call: TRBV19
j_call: TRBJ1-2

cdr3_nt: TGTGCCAGCAGCGCAGCGGGGGGGCCCGGCGATACGCAGTATTTT
cdr3_aa: CASSAAGGPGDTQYF
d_call: TRBD2
clone_size: few
v_call: TRBV9
j_call: TRBJ2-3

cdr3_nt: TGTGCCAGCAGCCCACTCTTCAGTTACAATGAGCAGTTCTTC
cdr3_aa: CASSPLFSYNEQFF
d_call: -
clone_size: -
v_call: TRBV7-3
j_call: TRBJ2-1

cdr3_nt: TGCAGCGTTGAATTGCCAGGGGGTTATGGCTACACCTTC
cdr3_aa: CSVELPGGYGYTF
d_call: TRBD1
clone_size: -
v_call: TRBV29-1
j_call: TRBJ1-2

cdr3_nt: TGTGCCAGCAGAGGACAGAACTATGGCTACACCTTC
cdr3_aa: CASRGQNYGYTF
d_call: -
clone_size: few
v_call: TRBV2
j_call: TRBJ1-2

cdr3_nt: TGTGCCAGCAGCGGGACAGCCCGCAGTCAGCCCCAGCATTTT
cdr3_aa: CASSGTARSQPQHF
d_call: TRBD1
clone_size: -
v_call: TRBV6-5
j_call: TRBJ1-5

cdr3_nt: TGTGCCATCAGCAAACAGGGGGCGGACGGTGAAAAACTGTTTTTT
cdr3_aa: CAISKQGADGEKLFF
d_call: TRBD1
clone_size: medium-sized
v_call: TRBV10-3
j_call: TRBJ1-4

cdr3_nt: TGTGCCAGCAGCGAGCCGGGAACCCGACTTGCCCATGAGCAGTTCTTC
cdr3_aa: CASSEPGTRLAHEQFF
d_call: -
clone_size: -
v_call: TRBV9
j_call: TRBJ2-1

cdr3_nt: TGTGCCAGCATGGGATATCAGGGGGGCTACGAGCAGTACTTC
cdr3_aa: CASMGYQGGYEQYF
d_call: -
clone_size: -
v_call: TRBV28
j_call: TRBJ2-7

cdr3_nt: TGTGCCAGCAGCTCCCCGGGCCGGGCGGATTCACCCCTCCACTTT
cdr3_aa: CASSSPGRADSPLHF
d_call: -
clone_size: -
v_call: TRBV27
j_call: TRBJ1-6

cdr3_nt: TGTGCCATCATAGGGAACACCGGGGAGCTGTTTTTT
cdr3_aa: CAIIGNTGELFF
d_call: -
clone_size: -
v_call: TRBV10-3
j_call: TRBJ2-2

cdr3_nt: TGTGCCAGCAGGTGGAGGGAGCCCACAGATACGCAGTATTTT
cdr3_aa: CASRWREPTDTQYF
d_call: -
clone_size: -
v_call: TRBV5-6
j_call: TRBJ2-3

cdr3_nt: TGTGCCAGCAGCGAAGGGACAGCTACACTTCAGACAGAGACCCAGTACTTC
cdr3_aa: CASSEGTATLQTETQYF
d_call: TRBD1
clone_size: -
v_call: TRBV11-3
j_call: TRBJ2-5

cdr3_nt: TGTGCCAGCAGCTACCCACCGGGATCATACACAGATACGCAGTATTTT
cdr3_aa: CASSYPPGSYTDTQYF
d_call: -
clone_size: -
v_call: TRBV7-9
j_call: TRBJ2-3

cdr3_nt: TGTGCCAGTATGGCCAGGGGGGGCAATCAGCCCCAGCATTTT
cdr3_aa: CASMARGGNQPQHF
d_call: TRBD1
clone_size: -
v_call: TRBV19
j_call: TRBJ1-5

cdr3_nt: TGCGCCAGCAGCGCGTCTTTGTGTGAAAAACTGTTTTTT
cdr3_aa: CASSASLCEKLFF
d_call: -
clone_size: -
v_call: TRBV5-1
j_call: TRBJ1-4

cdr3_nt: TGTGCCAGCAGCCCAGGGACAGGGGTGAACACTGAAGCTTTCTTT
cdr3_aa: CASSPGTGVNTEAFF
d_call: TRBD1
clone_size: -
v_call: TRBV7-9
j_call: TRBJ1-1

cdr3_nt: TGTGCCAGCAGTTACTCGGAGAGGGGCTCCTACGAGCAGTACTTC
cdr3_aa: CASSYSERGSYEQYF
d_call: -
clone_size: few
v_call: TRBV6-5
j_call: TRBJ2-7

cdr3_nt: TGTGCCAGCTCATTCAGGCAGGTCGCGGTGAATGAGCAGTTCTTC
cdr3_aa: CASSFRQVAVNEQFF
d_call: -
clone_size: -
v_call: TRBV14
j_call: TRBJ2-1

cdr3_nt: TGCGCCAGCAGCGGGGGGACAGTACCTTCTGGGGCCAACGTCCTGACTTTC
cdr3_aa: CASSGGTVPSGANVLTF
d_call: -
clone_size: -
v_call: TRBV5-1
j_call: TRBJ2-6

cdr3_nt: TGTGCCAGCAGCGTTTCCCAGACCGGGGAGACCCAGTACTTC
cdr3_aa: CASSVSQTGETQYF
d_call: -
clone_size: -
v_call: TRBV9
j_call: TRBJ2-5

cdr3_nt: TGTGCCATCAGTGGGACTAGCGGGGGGCCGAACACCGGGGAGCTGTTTTTT
cdr3_aa: CAISGTSGGPNTGELFF
d_call: TRBD2
clone_size: -
v_call: TRBV10-3
j_call: TRBJ2-2

cdr3_nt: TGTGCCAGTAGTGCCTTGCAGGGTAATGAAAAACTGTTTTTT
cdr3_aa: CASSALQGNEKLFF
d_call: -
clone_size: -
v_call: TRBV19
j_call: TRBJ1-4

cdr3_nt: TGTGCCAGCAGCTTAGGAGAAGGGTCTGGCTACACCTTC
cdr3_aa: CASSLGEGSGYTF
d_call: -
clone_size: few
v_call: TRBV7-2
j_call: TRBJ1-2

cdr3_nt: TGTGCCAGTAGTATTATGGGGGAAAAACTGTTTTTT
cdr3_aa: CASSIMGEKLFF
d_call: -
clone_size: -
v_call: TRBV19
j_call: TRBJ1-4

cdr3_nt: TGTGCAAGTCGCTTAGGGGCTAGCGGGGGGGTTGGCGATGAGCAGTTCTTC
cdr3_aa: CASRLGASGGVGDEQFF
d_call: -
clone_size: -
v_call: TRBV12-2
j_call: TRBJ2-1

cdr3_nt: TGTGCCAGCAGCTTTGGAGGGGCCGAAACTGAAGCTTTCTTT
cdr3_aa: CASSFGGAETEAFF
d_call: -
clone_size: -
v_call: TRBV5-6
j_call: TRBJ1-1

cdr3_nt: TGTGCCAGCTCAGCTGGACAGGGGGCGAGGTACGAGCAGTACTTC
cdr3_aa: CASSAGQGARYEQYF
d_call: TRBD1
clone_size: -
v_call: TRBV18
j_call: TRBJ2-7

cdr3_nt: TGTGCCAGCAGTTACTCGGGGGGGTTAGCCAAAAACATTCAGTACTTC
cdr3_aa: CASSYSGGLAKNIQYF
d_call: TRBD2
clone_size: -
v_call: TRBV6-5
j_call: TRBJ2-4

cdr3_nt: TGTGCCAGCTCAATCGGGACAGGGGATCAGCCCCAGCATTTT
cdr3_aa: CASSIGTGDQPQHF
d_call: TRBD1
clone_size: -
v_call: TRBV18
j_call: TRBJ1-5

cdr3_nt: TGTGCCAGCAGTATCTCCGGGACAGTTACGAGGTGGCTGTTTTTT
cdr3_aa: CASSISGTVTRWLFF
d_call: TRBD1
clone_size: -
v_call: TRBV2
j_call: TRBJ1-4

cdr3_nt: TGCGCCAGCAGCCAAGAAAGTCGTCTTTTGAATGAAAAACTGTTTTTT
cdr3_aa: CASSQESRLLNEKLFF
d_call: -
clone_size: few
v_call: TRBV4-1
j_call: TRBJ1-4

cdr3_nt: TGTGCCAGAATCGGACATCTGAACACTGAAGCTTTCTTT
cdr3_aa: CARIGHLNTEAFF
d_call: -
clone_size: -
v_call: TRBV2
j_call: TRBJ1-1

cdr3_nt: TGTGCCAGCAGTTCCGGGTATAATTCACCCCTCCACTTT
cdr3_aa: CASSSGYNSPLHF
d_call: -
clone_size: -
v_call: TRBV28
j_call: TRBJ1-6

cdr3_nt: TGCGCCAGCAGCCAAGGACGAGCGGGGGCCTACAATGAGCAGTTCTTC
cdr3_aa: CASSQGRAGAYNEQFF
d_call: TRBD2
clone_size: -
v_call: TRBV4-3
j_call: TRBJ2-1

cdr3_nt: TGCGCCAGCAGCTTGGGCGTACGACATAACGAGCAGTACTTC
cdr3_aa: CASSLGVRHNEQYF
d_call: -
clone_size: -
v_call: TRBV5-1
j_call: TRBJ2-7

cdr3_nt: TGTGCCAGCAGCCCCGTGGGGGGGCACGACACTGAAGCTTTCTTT
cdr3_aa: CASSPVGGHDTEAFF
d_call: -
clone_size: -
v_call: TRBV9
j_call: TRBJ1-1

cdr3_nt: TGTGCCAGCAGCGGGGGACAGGTATGGATCAACACTGAAGCTTTCTTT
cdr3_aa: CASSGGQVWINTEAFF
d_call: TRBD1
clone_size: -
v_call: TRBV5-6
j_call: TRBJ1-1

cdr3_nt: TGCGCCAGCAGCTTGGCGGGGCCCCCTCTATCCTACGAGCAGTACTTC
cdr3_aa: CASSLAGPPLSYEQYF
d_call: -
clone_size: -
v_call: TRBV5-1
j_call: TRBJ2-7

cdr3_nt: TGTGCCAGCAGCTTGGAAAGGGGATGGGGCACCGGGGAGCTGTTTTTT
cdr3_aa: CASSLERGWGTGELFF
d_call: -
clone_size: once
v_call: TRBV5-5
j_call: TRBJ2-2

cdr3_nt: TGCGCCAGCAGTACCGGGGAGGATGCTAACTATGGCTACACCTTC
cdr3_aa: CASSTGEDANYGYTF
d_call: -
clone_size: -
v_call: TRBV5-1
j_call: TRBJ1-2

cdr3_nt: TGCGCCAGCAGCTTAGCGGGGGTGGGCACCGGGGAGCTGTTTTTT
cdr3_aa: CASSLAGVGTGELFF
d_call: TRBD2
clone_size: -
v_call: TRBV4-1
j_call: TRBJ2-2

cdr3_nt: TGTGCCACCCTCGTGGCTCATTATAATTCACCCCTCCACTTT
cdr3_aa: CATLVAHYNSPLHF
d_call: -
clone_size: -
v_call: TRBV28
j_call: TRBJ1-6

cdr3_nt: TGTGCCAGCAAAATCTTAGGGGTATCCACAGATACGCAGTATTTT
cdr3_aa: CASKILGVSTDTQYF
d_call: -
clone_size: -
v_call: TRBV7-4
j_call: TRBJ2-3